The clone carrying this T cell receptor beta chain was detected a few times. These data are taken from a study of blood T cell repertoires in COVID-19. About the research overall: Acute and convalescent COVID-19 specimens originated in the United States, Italy and Spain. PBMCs, B-cell-depleted T cells, or T cells were the source of the cDNA or gDNA that made up the material.

The V gene's germline CDR1 is MNHNS and CDR2 SASEGT. The CDR3 consists of 14 residues. V was clipped by 0 bases and J by 9 bases, with 15 bases between them. Under the authors' procedure: Reference gene primer amplification gave estimated nucleated cell counts. The assay was immunoSEQ multiplex PCR, and TCRdb's table has in-frame clones only and misses some. V and J calls and clone size are given by that table; D and trimming were obtained from the DNA. The sample holds 120,000 or so clones; 79% are singletons and the top ten take about 40%. The sequence was obtained from a middle-aged man with active or convalescent COVID-19. The rearrangement uses TRBV6-1 and TRBJ2-7; maybe TRBD2 (7 bases). Specimen: peripheral blood. CDR3 bases: TGTGCCAGCAGTGAAGCGTCCGGGGGGCTCGGGCAGTACTTC. As protein: CASSEASGGLGQYF.